The sequence of this TCR beta chain was determined in a study of lymphopenia after photon versus proton radiotherapy. Study-level points and caveats: Relative stability marked proton patients; photon patients lost diversity and naive cells. Authors raise, but do not show, better survival with proton therapy. Post-nadir TCR diversity decline inversely tracked overall survival among those who died.

TCRdb's table, derived via immunoSEQ multiplex PCR, lists solely in-frame clones and lacks some. The sample has about 34,000 clones, 84% seen once. As regards this clone: Antigen: not known.

Trimming removed 3 bases from V and 0 bases from J, with 15 bases in between. The germline gives CDR1 ENHRY, CDR2 SYGVKD. CDR3 length: 16 residues. The chain employs TRBV10-3 and TRBJ2-7; D call uncertain. The source was peripheral blood, collected from a patient treated with proton-based radiotherapy. The clonotype originates from a woman in her 70s with pancreatic cancer. CDR3 residues: CAISDAAAQSSYEQYF. CDR3 DNA: TGTGCCATCAGTGACGCGGCGGCCCAGAGCTCCTACGAGCAGTACTTC.